The 5 T cell receptor beta chains presented below share a single source sample, sequenced in a study of monozygotic twins with inflammatory bowel disease (dated by TCRdb to about 2019). Libraries were made using 5' RACE. Data came from an Illumina HiSeq 2500. One entry per CDR3 protein sequence results from the TCRdb reprocessing of the reads, with DNA left out. This sample's table lists tens of thousands of distinct CDR3 sequences. About 8% of the sample goes to the ten largest clones. Material: blood. The receptors stem from a human donor with ulcerative colitis or Crohn's disease, or a healthy co-twin of an affected twin (not recorded which).

V and J are TRBV6-5 and TRBJ2-3. This CDR3 spans 12 amino acids. Germline V gene lookup returns CDR1 MNHEY and CDR2 SVGAGI. CDR3 in amino acids: CASSPDRDTQYF.

The V gene is TRBV6-2 or TRBV6-3, the J gene TRBJ1-5; TCRdb lists TRBD1, though no DNA is available to test this call. Germline V CDR1 and CDR2: MNHEY, SVGEGT. The CDR3 has 14 amino acids. The CDR3 here is CASNERQGGQPQHF.

V is TRBV7-9 and J is TRBJ1-2; TCRdb calls TRBD1, which cannot be checked without DNA. This CDR3 has 16 residues. Germline V gives CDR1 SEHNR, CDR2 FQNEAQ (reference sequence). This chain's CDR3 is CASSLYFGGRTNGYTF.

The chain couples TRBV9 to TRBJ2-3. The CDR3 totals 16 residues. The germline CDR1 and CDR2 sequences are SGDLS and YYNGEE. CDR3 loop: CASSVDVGRRTDTQYF.

V gene TRBV5-1 combines with J gene TRBJ1-1; lacking DNA, the TRBD1 call made by TCRdb goes unchecked. The CDR3 is 14 amino acids. The germline gives CDR1 SGHRS, CDR2 YFSETQ. CDR3 sequence reads: CASTPSGGRTEAFF.